This T cell receptor beta chain stems from a study of beta chain features in type 1 diabetes. CDR3 size: 14 residues. Looked up from germline, CDR1 is SGHTA and CDR2 is FQGTGA. Trimming at V came to 2 bases and at J to 10 bases, leaving 7 bases not matched to a gene. In its sample, this clone was seen a few times. The target antigen is unknown. General observations from the study: TCRB CDR3 length was moderately but significantly reduced in all four CD4+ subsets of Type 1 diabetes patients. Insertions were fewer and deletions more numerous at VDJ junctions in type 1 diabetes patients. Researchers cautioned that cDNA sequencing could over-represent cells with high TCR expression. Whether HLA type influences TCRB rearrangement remained unresolved here.

Since all of the isolated RNA was reverse transcribed, expressed TCRB transcripts were what got sequenced. Profiled with immunoSEQ multiplex PCR; TCRdb holds only in-frame clones, not every one. The data hold fewer than 650,000 clones, with around 16% observed a single time. The sequenced sample consisted of naive CD4+ T cells from blood. The receptor was derived from a man in his late teens or twenties in good health. The rearrangement uses TRBV7-3 and TRBJ2-1; 8 nucleotides align to TRBD2. CDR3 residues: CASSLSAGGWEQFF. CDR3 coding DNA: TGTGCCAGCAGCTTATCGGCGGGAGGTTGGGAGCAGTTCTTC. Filled out from reference TRBV7-3 and TRBJ2-1, the complete variable domain reads GAGVSQTPSNKVTEKGKYVELRCDPISGHTALYWYRQSLGQGPEFLIYFQGTGAADDSGLPNDRFFAVRPEGSVSTLKIQRTERGDSAVYLCASSLSAGGWEQFFGPGTRLTVL.